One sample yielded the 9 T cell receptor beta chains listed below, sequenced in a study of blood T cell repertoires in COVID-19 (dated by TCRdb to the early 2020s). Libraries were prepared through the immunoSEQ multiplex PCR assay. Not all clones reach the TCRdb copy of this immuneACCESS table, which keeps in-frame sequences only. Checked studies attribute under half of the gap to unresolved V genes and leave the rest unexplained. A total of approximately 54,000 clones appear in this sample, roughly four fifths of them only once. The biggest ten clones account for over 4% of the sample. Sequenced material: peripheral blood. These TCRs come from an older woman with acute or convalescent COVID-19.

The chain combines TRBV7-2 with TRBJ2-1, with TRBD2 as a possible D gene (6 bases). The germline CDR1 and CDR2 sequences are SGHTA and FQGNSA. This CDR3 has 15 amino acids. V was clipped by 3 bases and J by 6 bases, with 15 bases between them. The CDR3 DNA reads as TGTGCCAGCAGCTTTTTTGCGGAGGGGTCCAATGAGCAGTTCTTC. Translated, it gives CASSFFAEGSNEQFF.

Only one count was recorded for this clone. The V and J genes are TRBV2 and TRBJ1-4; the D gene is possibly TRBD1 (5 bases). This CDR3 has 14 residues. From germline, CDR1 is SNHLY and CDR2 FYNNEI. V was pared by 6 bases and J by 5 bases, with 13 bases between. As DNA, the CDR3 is TGTGCCAGCAGGGTTAGACAGACCAATGAAAAACTGTTTTTT. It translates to CASRVRQTNEKLFF. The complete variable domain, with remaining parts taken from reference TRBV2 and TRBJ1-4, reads EPEVTQTPSHQVTQMGQEVILRCVPISNHLYFYWYRQILGQKVEFLVSFYNNEISEKSEIFDDQFSVERPDGSNFTLKIRSTKLEDSAMYFCASRVRQTNEKLFFGSGTQLSVL.

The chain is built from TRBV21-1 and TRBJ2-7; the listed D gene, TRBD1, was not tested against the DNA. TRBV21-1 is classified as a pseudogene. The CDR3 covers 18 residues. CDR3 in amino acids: CASSKAPDRAQISYEQYF. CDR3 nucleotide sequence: TGTGCCAGCAGCAAAGCGCCTGACAGGGCGCAAATCTCCTACGAGCAGTACTTC.

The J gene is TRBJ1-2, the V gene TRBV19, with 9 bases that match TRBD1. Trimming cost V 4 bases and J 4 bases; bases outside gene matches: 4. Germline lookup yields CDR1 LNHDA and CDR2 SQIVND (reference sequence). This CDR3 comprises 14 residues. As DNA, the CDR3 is TGTGCCAGTAGTAACAGGGGGCCTGGCTATGGCTACACCTTC. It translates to CASSNRGPGYGYTF. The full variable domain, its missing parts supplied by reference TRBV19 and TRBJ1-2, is DGGITQSPKYLFRKEGQNVTLSCEQNLNHDAMYWYRQDPGQGLRLIYYSQIVNDFQKGDIAEGYSVSREKKESFPLTVTSAQKNPTAFYLCASSNRGPGYGYTFGSGTRLTVV.

This CDR3 is CAWSFSTGSGNTIYF. CDR3 nucleotide sequence: TGTGCCTGGAGTTTCTCAACAGGGTCTGGAAACACCATATATTTT. This chain connects TRBV30 to TRBJ1-3, with D possibly being TRBD1 (6 bases). Germline lookup yields CDR1 GTSNPN and CDR2 SVGIG (reference sequence). V lost 2 bases and J lost 1, with 12 bases in between. This CDR3 spans 15 amino acids.

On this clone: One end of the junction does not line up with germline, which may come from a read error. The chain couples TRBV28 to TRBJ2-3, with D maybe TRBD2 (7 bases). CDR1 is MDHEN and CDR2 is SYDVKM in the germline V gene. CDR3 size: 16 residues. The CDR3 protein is CASRTGGGGSTDTQYF. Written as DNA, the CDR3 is TGTGCCAGCAGAACTGGGGGCGGGGGTAGCACGGATACGCAGTATTTT.

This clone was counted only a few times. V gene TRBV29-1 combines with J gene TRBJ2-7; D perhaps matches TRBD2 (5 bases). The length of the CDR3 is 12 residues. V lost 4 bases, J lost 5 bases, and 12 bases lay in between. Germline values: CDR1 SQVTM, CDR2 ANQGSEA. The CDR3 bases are TGCAGCGTTGTCCCGGGATGGGACGAGCAGTACTTC. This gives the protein CSVVPGWDEQYF.

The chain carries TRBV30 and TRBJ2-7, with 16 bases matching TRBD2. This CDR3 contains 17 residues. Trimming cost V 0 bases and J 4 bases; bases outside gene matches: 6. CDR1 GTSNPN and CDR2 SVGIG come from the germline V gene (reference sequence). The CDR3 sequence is CAWSVPGTSGRGYEQYF. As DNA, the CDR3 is TGTGCCTGGAGTGTACCAGGGACTAGCGGGAGGGGGTACGAGCAGTACTTC.

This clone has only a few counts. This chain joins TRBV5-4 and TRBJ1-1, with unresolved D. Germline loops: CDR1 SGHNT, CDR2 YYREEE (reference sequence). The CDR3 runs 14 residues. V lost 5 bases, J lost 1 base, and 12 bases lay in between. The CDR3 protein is CASSSEVGNTEAFF. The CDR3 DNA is TGTGCCAGCAGTTCCGAGGTAGGGAACACTGAAGCTTTCTTT.